This T cell receptor (beta chain) was obtained from a study of blood T cell repertoires in COVID-19. About the research overall: The samples span acute and convalescent COVID-19 from the United States, Italy and Spain. Nucleic acid was either cDNA or gDNA, and it came from T cells, B-cell-depleted T cells, or PBMCs.

How the authors handled the data: Estimated nucleated cell counts came from reference gene primer amplification. Sequencing used immunoSEQ multiplex PCR; TCRdb keeps in-frame clones, though not all of them. V and J calls and clone size are those listed in that table; D and trimming were worked out from the DNA. The sample contains under 200,000 clones, 85% to 90% of which appear only once. Per the germline V gene, CDR1 is LGHDT and CDR2 is YNNKEL (reference sequence). The CDR3 is made up of 13 amino acids. V gave up 0 bases and J gave up 7 bases; unmatched junction bases: 2. Sequenced sample: peripheral blood. The V and J genes are TRBV3-1 (or the pseudogene TRBV3-2) and TRBJ1-2; TRBD1 agrees at 7 bases. This sequence originates from a woman between 70 and 85 years old with COVID-19, enrolled during active disease. CDR3 region: CASSQEKGAGYTF. As DNA, the CDR3 is TGTGCCAGCAGCCAAGAGAAGGGGGCTGGCTACACCTTC.